This entry concerns a single TCR beta chain. Samples each yielded at least 5 micrograms of total RNA. Using a J-beta primer mix together with a sample-barcoded 5' primer, a second PCR was run for about 6 to 12 cycles. TCRdb ran MiXCR on the 5' RACE reads and lists one entry per CDR3 protein. This table holds approximately 730,000 distinct CDR3 sequences, approximately 55% found once. The data stem from a study of blood T cells in healthy people across ages. V dropped 4 bases and J dropped 4 bases, with 23 bases sitting between them. From germline, CDR1 is SGHKS and CDR2 YYEKEE (reference sequence). The CDR3 sequence is 17 residues long.

The chain uses TRBV5-5 and TRBJ2-5; possible D gene TRBD1, 6 bases. The TCR was taken from a man older than 75 in good health. Specimen: blood. For the CDR3, the DNA is TGTGCCAGCAGCATCACTCTCCGCAGGGGAAGGAGAGAGACCCAGTACTTC. This gives the protein CASSITLRRGRRETQYF.